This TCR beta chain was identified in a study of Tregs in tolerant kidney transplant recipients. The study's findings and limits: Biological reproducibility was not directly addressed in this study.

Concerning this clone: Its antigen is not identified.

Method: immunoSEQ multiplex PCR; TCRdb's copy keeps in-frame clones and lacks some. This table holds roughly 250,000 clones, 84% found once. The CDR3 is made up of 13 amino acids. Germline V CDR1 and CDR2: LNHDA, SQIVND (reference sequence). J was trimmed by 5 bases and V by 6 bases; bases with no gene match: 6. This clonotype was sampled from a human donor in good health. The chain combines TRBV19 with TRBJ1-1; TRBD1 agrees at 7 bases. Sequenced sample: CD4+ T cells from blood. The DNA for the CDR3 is TGTGCCAGTAGAGGGGGCAAGGAGACTGAAGCTTTCTTT. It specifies CASRGGKETEAFF.